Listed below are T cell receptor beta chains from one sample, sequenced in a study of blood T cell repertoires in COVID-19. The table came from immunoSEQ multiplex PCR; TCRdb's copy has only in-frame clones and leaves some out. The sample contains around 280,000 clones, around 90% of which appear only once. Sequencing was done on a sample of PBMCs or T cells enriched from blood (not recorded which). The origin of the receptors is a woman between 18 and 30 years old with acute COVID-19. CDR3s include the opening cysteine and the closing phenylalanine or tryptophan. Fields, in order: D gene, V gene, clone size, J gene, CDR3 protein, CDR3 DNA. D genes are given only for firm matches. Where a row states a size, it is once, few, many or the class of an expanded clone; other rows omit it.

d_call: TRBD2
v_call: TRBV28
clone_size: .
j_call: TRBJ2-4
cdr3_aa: CASSLVREAIIQYF
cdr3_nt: TGTGCCAGCAGTTTAGTTCGGGAGGCCATCATTCAGTACTTC

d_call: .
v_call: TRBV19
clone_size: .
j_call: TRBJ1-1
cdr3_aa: CASIAVNTEAFF
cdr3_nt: TGTGCCAGTATAGCAGTAAACACTGAAGCTTTCTTT

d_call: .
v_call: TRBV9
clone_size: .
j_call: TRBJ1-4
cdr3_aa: CASSAQPDGYEKLFF
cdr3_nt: TGTGCCAGCAGCGCCCAGCCCGACGGGTATGAAAAACTGTTTTTT

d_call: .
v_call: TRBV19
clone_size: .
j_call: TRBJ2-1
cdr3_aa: CASRNYNSYNEQFF
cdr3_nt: TGTGCCAGTAGGAACTACAACTCCTACAATGAGCAGTTCTTC

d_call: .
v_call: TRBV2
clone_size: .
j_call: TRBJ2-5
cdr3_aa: CASSELVVETQYF
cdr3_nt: TGTGCCAGCAGTGAATTAGTGGTGGAGACCCAGTACTTC

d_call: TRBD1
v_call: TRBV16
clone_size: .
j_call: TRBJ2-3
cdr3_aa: CASSQSSTGGDTQYF
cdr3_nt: TGTGCCAGCAGCCAATCGAGTACAGGGGGAGATACGCAGTATTTT

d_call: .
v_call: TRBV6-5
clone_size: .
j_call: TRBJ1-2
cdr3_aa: CASSYPGGVGYTF
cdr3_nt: TGTGCCAGCAGTTACCCGGGGGGCGTTGGCTACACCTTC

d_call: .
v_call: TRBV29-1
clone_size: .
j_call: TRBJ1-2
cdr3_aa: CSVVDTNYGYTF
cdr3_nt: TGCAGCGTCGTTGACACGAACTATGGCTACACCTTC

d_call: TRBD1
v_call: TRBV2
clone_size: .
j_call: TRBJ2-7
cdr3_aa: CASSDAAVGQGRNEQYF
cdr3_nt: TGTGCCAGCAGTGATGCCGCGGTCGGACAGGGGAGGAACGAGCAGTACTTC

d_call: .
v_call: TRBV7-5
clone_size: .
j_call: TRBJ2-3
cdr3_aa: CARSLLRGSSTDTQYF
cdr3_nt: TGTGCCAGAAGCTTATTACGCGGCTCAAGCACAGATACGCAGTATTTT

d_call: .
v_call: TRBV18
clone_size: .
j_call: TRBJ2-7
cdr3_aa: CASSPQRNQVRGKGSYEQYF
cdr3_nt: TGTGCCAGCTCACCACAGCGGAACCAGGTGCGCGGTAAGGGCTCCTACGAGCAGTACTTC

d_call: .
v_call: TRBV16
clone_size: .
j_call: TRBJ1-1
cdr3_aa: CASSQQQVNTEAFF
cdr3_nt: TGTGCCAGCAGCCAACAACAGGTGAACACTGAAGCTTTCTTT

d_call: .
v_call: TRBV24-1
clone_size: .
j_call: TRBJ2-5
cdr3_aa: CATSDGGQRGETQYF
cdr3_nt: TGTGCCACCAGTGATGGGGGCCAGAGGGGAGAGACCCAGTACTTC

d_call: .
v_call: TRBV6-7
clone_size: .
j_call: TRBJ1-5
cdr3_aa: CASSCGPPNQPQHF
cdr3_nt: TGTGCCAGCAGTTGCGGGCCTCCGAATCAGCCCCAGCATTTT

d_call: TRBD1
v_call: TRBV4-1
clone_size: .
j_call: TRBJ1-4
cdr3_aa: CASSQEGTGFEKLFF
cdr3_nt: TGCGCCAGCAGCCAAGAGGGGACAGGGTTCGAAAAACTGTTTTTT

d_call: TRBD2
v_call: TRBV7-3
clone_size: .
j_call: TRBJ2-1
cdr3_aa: CASSLTGTSGFNEQFF
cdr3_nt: TGTGCCAGCAGCTTAACCGGGACTAGCGGCTTCAATGAGCAGTTCTTC

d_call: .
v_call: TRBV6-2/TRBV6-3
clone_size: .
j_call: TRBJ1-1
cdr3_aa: CASSRQVSEAFF
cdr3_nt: TGTGCCAGCAGTCGACAGGTTAGTGAAGCTTTCTTT

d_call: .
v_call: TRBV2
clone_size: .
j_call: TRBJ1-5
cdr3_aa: CASSVRGGVDQPQHF
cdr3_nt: TGTGCCAGCAGCGTCAGGGGAGGGGTCGATCAGCCCCAGCATTTT

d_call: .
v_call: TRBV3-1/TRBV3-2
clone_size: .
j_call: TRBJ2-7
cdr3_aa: CASSQAGTTYEQYF
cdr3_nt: TGTGCCAGCAGCCAAGCGGGGACAACCTACGAGCAGTACTTC

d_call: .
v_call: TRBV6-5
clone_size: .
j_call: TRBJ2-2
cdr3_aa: CASSYYQWRGELFF
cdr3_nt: TGTGCCAGCAGTTACTACCAATGGCGGGGGGAGCTGTTTTTT

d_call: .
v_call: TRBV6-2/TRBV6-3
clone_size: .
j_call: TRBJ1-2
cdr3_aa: CASSYVTVNGYTF
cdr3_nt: TGTGCCAGCAGTTACGTGACAGTTAACGGCTACACCTTC

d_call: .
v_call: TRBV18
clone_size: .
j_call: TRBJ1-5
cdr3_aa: CASSPGGGFWPQHF
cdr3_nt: TGTGCCAGCTCACCCGGCGGGGGTTTTTGGCCCCAGCATTTT

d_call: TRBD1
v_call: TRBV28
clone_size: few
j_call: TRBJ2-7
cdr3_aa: CASSRQGSSYEQYF
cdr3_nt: TGTGCCAGCAGTAGACAGGGGAGCTCCTACGAGCAGTACTTC

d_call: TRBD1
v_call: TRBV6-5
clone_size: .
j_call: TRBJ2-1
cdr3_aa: CASRGATGGVNEQFF
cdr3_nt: TGTGCCAGCAGGGGAGCGACAGGGGGAGTGAATGAGCAGTTCTTC

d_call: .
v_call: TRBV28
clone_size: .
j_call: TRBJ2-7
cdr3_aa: CASSKGLPEQYF
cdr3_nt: TGTGCCAGCAGCAAGGGACTTCCCGAGCAGTACTTC

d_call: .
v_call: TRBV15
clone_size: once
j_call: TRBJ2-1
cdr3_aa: CATSRDQQGIGFLDEQFF
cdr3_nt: TGTGCCACCAGCAGAGATCAGCAGGGGATAGGATTCTTGGATGAGCAGTTCTTC

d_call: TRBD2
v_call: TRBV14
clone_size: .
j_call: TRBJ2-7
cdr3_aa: CASSQDRLAGIYEQYF
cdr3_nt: TGTGCCAGCAGCCAAGACCGACTAGCGGGGATCTACGAGCAGTACTTC

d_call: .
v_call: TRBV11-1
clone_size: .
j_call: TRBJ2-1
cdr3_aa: CASSLEPLYEQFF
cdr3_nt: TGTGCCAGCAGCTTAGAGCCCCTCTATGAGCAGTTCTTC

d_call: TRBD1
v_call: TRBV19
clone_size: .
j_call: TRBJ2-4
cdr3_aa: CASSEQGSRKNIQYF
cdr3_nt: TGTGCCAGTAGTGAACAGGGGAGTCGTAAAAACATTCAGTACTTC

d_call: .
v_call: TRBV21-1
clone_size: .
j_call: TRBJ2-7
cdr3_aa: CASSKGSGENYEQYF
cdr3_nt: TGTGCCAGCAGCAAAGGGTCCGGGGAAAACTACGAGCAGTACTTC

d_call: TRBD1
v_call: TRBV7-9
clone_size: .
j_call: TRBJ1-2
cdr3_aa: CASSLPTGGNNYGYTF
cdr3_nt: TGTGCCAGCAGCTTACCCACAGGGGGTAATAACTATGGCTACACCTTC

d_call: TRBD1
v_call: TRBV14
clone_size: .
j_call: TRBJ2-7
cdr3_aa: CASSQALGDREVWRYEQYF
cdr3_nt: TGTGCCAGCAGCCAAGCCTTGGGGGACAGGGAAGTTTGGCGTTACGAGCAGTACTTC

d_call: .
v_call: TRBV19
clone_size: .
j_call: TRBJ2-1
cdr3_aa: CASSIAGNSYNEQFF
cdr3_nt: TGTGCCAGTAGTATAGCAGGGAACTCCTACAATGAGCAGTTCTTC

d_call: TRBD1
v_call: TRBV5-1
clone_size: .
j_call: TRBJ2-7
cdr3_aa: CASSLGGQTYEQYF
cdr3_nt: TGCGCCAGCAGCTTGGGGGGACAGACCTACGAGCAGTACTTC

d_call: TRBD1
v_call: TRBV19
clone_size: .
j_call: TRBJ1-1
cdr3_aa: CASSIQGEMNTEAFF
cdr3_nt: TGTGCCAGTAGTATACAGGGGGAAATGAACACTGAAGCTTTCTTT

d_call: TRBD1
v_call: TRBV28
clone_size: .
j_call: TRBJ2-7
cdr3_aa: CASSTWGTGEYYEQYF
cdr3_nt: TGTGCCAGCAGCACTTGGGGGACAGGTGAATACTACGAGCAGTACTTC

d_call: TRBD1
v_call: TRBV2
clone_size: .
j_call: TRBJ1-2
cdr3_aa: CASSRDVAGGYGYTF
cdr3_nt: TGTGCCAGCTCACGCGACGTCGCAGGGGGCTATGGCTACACCTTC

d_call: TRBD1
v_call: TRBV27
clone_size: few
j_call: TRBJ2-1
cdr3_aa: CASSSRDRVYNEQFF
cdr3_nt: TGTGCCAGCAGTTCCAGGGACAGGGTGTACAATGAGCAGTTCTTC

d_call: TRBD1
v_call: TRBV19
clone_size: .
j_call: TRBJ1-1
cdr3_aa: CASSMKGATEAFF
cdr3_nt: TGTGCCAGTAGTATGAAGGGGGCCACTGAAGCTTTCTTT

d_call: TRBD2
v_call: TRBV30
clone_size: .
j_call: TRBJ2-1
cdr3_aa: CAWSGIAGVGNEQFF
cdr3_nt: TGTGCCTGGAGTGGAATAGCGGGAGTCGGCAATGAGCAGTTCTTC

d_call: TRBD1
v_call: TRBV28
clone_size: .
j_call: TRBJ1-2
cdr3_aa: CASSPRTEGARKYGYTF
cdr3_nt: TGTGCCAGCAGTCCGAGGACAGAGGGGGCAAGGAAATATGGCTACACCTTC

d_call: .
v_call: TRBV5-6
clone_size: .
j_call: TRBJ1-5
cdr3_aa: CASSFGQLSNQPQHF
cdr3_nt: TGTGCCAGCAGCTTCGGACAGCTAAGCAATCAGCCCCAGCATTTT

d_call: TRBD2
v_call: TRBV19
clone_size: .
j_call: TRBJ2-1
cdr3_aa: CASSIAHSGGGRNNEQFF
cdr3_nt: TGTGCCAGTAGTATCGCCCATAGCGGGGGGGGCCGCAACAATGAGCAGTTCTTC

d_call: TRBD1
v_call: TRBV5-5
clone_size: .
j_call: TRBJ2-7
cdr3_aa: CASSPGQGRNEQYF
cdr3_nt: TGTGCCAGCAGCCCGGGACAGGGGAGGAACGAGCAGTACTTC

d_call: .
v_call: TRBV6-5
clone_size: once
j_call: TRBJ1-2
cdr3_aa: CASSYSGRSGYGYTF
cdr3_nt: TGTGCCAGCAGTTACTCGGGGCGGTCTGGATATGGCTACACCTTC

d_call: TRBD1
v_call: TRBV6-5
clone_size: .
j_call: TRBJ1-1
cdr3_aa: CASSFGLTGDTEAFF
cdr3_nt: TGTGCCAGCAGTTTCGGGTTGACAGGGGACACTGAAGCTTTCTTT

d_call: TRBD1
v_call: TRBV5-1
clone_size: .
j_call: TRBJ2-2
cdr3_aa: CASSSDRGHGSAGELFF
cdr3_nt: TGCGCCAGCAGCTCGGACAGGGGACATGGTAGCGCCGGGGAGCTGTTTTTT

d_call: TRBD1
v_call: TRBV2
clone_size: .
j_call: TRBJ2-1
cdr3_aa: CATPGQGSEQFF
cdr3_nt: TGTGCCACCCCAGGACAGGGAAGTGAGCAGTTCTTC

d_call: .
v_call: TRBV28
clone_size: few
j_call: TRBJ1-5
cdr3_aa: CASGREIGQPQHF
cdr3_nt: TGTGCCAGCGGCCGGGAGATAGGACAGCCCCAGCATTTT

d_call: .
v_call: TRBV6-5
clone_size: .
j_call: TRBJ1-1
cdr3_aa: CASSSRLNTEAFF
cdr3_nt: TGTGCCAGCAGTTCGCGGCTGAACACTGAAGCTTTCTTT

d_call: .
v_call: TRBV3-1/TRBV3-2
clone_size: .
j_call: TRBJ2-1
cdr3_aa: CASSQSGLNNEQFF
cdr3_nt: TGTGCCAGCAGCCAAAGCGGGCTGAACAATGAGCAGTTCTTC

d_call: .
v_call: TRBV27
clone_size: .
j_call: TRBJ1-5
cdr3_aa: CASSLRGYNQPQHF
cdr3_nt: TGTGCCAGCAGTTTGAGGGGGTACAATCAGCCCCAGCATTTT

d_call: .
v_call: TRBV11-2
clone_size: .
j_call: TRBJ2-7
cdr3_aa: CASSAHYSGYEQYF
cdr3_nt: TGTGCCAGCAGCGCTCACTACAGCGGATACGAGCAGTACTTC